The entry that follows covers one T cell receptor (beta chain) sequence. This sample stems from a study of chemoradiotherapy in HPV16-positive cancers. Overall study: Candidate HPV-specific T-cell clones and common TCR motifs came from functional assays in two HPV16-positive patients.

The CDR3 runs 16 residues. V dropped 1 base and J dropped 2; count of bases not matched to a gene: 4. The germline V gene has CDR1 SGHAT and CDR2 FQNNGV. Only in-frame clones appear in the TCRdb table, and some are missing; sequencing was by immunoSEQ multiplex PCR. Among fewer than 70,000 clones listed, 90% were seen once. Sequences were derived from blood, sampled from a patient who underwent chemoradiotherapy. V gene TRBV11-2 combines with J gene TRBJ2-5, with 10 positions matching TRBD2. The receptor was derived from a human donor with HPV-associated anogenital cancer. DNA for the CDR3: TGTGCCAGCAGCTTAGGGCTAGCGGGGGCGCAAGAGACCCAGTACTTC. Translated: CASSLGLAGAQETQYF.